The clone carrying this T cell receptor beta chain appeared a few times. This entry comes from a study of blood T cell repertoires in COVID-19. As originally analysed: Amplification with reference gene primers provided the estimates of nucleated cell counts. The table came from immunoSEQ multiplex PCR; TCRdb's copy has only in-frame clones and leaves some out. V and J calls plus clone size are reproduced from that table; the DNA served to infer D and trimming. The sample holds some 160,000 clones, 85% to 90% seen once. The CDR3 extends over 15 amino acids. The V end lost 0 bases, the J end lost 6 bases, and 12 bases lay between the germline ends. Per the germline V gene, CDR1 is KGHSY and CDR2 is FQNENV.

The clonotype was recovered from a woman in her fifties or sixties with active COVID-19. The chain recombines TRBV16 with TRBJ1-5; a possible D gene is TRBD1 (5 bases). Sample: peripheral blood. As DNA, the CDR3 is TGTGCCAGCAGCCAATCGGGGGGAATTCGTCAGCCCCAGCATTTT. As protein: CASSQSGGIRQPQHF.